This is a list of T cell receptor beta chains from one sample in a study of control samples from healthy donors and cancer patients. Profiling relied on immunoSEQ multiplex PCR, and the TCRdb table lists in-frame clones only, not all of them. Of tens of thousands of clones in the sample, roughly nine tenths were seen once. The sequencing sample was made of PBMCs. Source of these receptors: a woman aged 45-65 years with colorectal cancer. CDR3s include the opening cysteine and the closing phenylalanine or tryptophan. The D gene is left open where the match is weak. The listing skips clone size in some rows; elsewhere it reads once, few, many or a size class.

J gene: TRBJ2-4; V gene: TRBV2; D gene: NA; clone size: NA; CDR3 protein: CASSRRGGQTTIQYF; CDR3 DNA: TGTGCCAGCAGTCGCCGCGGCGGACAGACCACTATTCAGTACTTC
J gene: TRBJ2-2; V gene: TRBV2; D gene: TRBD1; clone size: NA; CDR3 protein: CASSEGQPNTGELFF; CDR3 DNA: TGTGCCAGCAGTGAGGGACAGCCGAACACCGGGGAGCTGTTTTTT
J gene: TRBJ2-1; V gene: TRBV10-3; D gene: TRBD1; clone size: once; CDR3 protein: CATGQGPYNEQFF; CDR3 DNA: TGTGCCACCGGACAGGGGCCCTACAATGAGCAGTTCTTC
J gene: TRBJ1-6; V gene: TRBV6-5; D gene: TRBD1; clone size: NA; CDR3 protein: CASRGTGVNSPLHF; CDR3 DNA: TGTGCCAGCAGGGGGACAGGGGTTAATTCACCCCTCCACTTT
J gene: TRBJ2-1; V gene: TRBV24-1; D gene: TRBD2; clone size: NA; CDR3 protein: CATSVLAGGLFF; CDR3 DNA: TGTGCCACCAGTGTCCTAGCGGGGGGGCTTTTCTTC
J gene: TRBJ2-1; V gene: TRBV11-3; D gene: NA; clone size: NA; CDR3 protein: CASSDGSSSYNEQFF; CDR3 DNA: TGTGCCAGCAGCGACGGGTCCAGCTCCTACAATGAGCAGTTCTTC
J gene: TRBJ1-2; V gene: TRBV5-5; D gene: NA; clone size: NA; CDR3 protein: CASSYNTGGYTF; CDR3 DNA: TGTGCCAGCAGCTATAACACGGGTGGCTACACCTTC
J gene: TRBJ2-5; V gene: TRBV27; D gene: NA; clone size: NA; CDR3 protein: CASSLFSRQETQYF; CDR3 DNA: TGTGCCAGCAGTTTATTCTCCAGACAAGAGACCCAGTACTTC
J gene: TRBJ1-5; V gene: TRBV10-3; D gene: NA; clone size: NA; CDR3 protein: CAISESGLGGQPQHF; CDR3 DNA: TGTGCCATCAGTGAGTCGGGGTTGGGGGGTCAGCCCCAGCATTTT
J gene: TRBJ1-5; V gene: TRBV4-2; D gene: NA; clone size: few; CDR3 protein: CASSQEGGREPQHF; CDR3 DNA: TGTGCCAGCAGCCAAGAGGGGGGCAGGGAGCCCCAGCATTTT
J gene: TRBJ1-6; V gene: TRBV7-2; D gene: NA; clone size: few; CDR3 protein: CASSSDTLSSYNSPLHF; CDR3 DNA: TGTGCCAGCAGCTCGGACACGCTCAGCTCCTATAATTCACCCCTCCACTTT
J gene: TRBJ1-3; V gene: TRBV10-3; D gene: TRBD1; clone size: NA; CDR3 protein: CATEKDRVGLVGNTIYF; CDR3 DNA: TGTGCCACCGAAAAAGACAGGGTAGGACTCGTTGGAAACACCATATATTTT
J gene: TRBJ1-1; V gene: TRBV28; D gene: NA; clone size: once; CDR3 protein: CASSFNGALNTEAFF; CDR3 DNA: TGTGCCAGCAGTTTCAATGGGGCGTTGAACACTGAAGCTTTCTTT
J gene: TRBJ2-3; V gene: TRBV9; D gene: TRBD1; clone size: NA; CDR3 protein: CASSAIPGQGSVTDTQYF; CDR3 DNA: TGTGCCAGCAGCGCCATCCCGGGACAGGGGAGTGTGACAGATACGCAGTATTTT
J gene: TRBJ1-2; V gene: TRBV6-5; D gene: NA; clone size: few; CDR3 protein: CASSYSVSYGYTF; CDR3 DNA: TGTGCCAGCAGTTACTCGGTCAGCTATGGCTACACCTTC
J gene: TRBJ2-6; V gene: TRBV5-1; D gene: NA; clone size: few; CDR3 protein: CASSLNGANVLTF; CDR3 DNA: TGCGCCAGCAGCTTGAATGGGGCCAACGTCCTGACTTTC
J gene: TRBJ2-1; V gene: TRBV28; D gene: NA; clone size: NA; CDR3 protein: CASSSGQGGGLGDEQFF; CDR3 DNA: TGTGCCAGCAGTTCAGGACAGGGAGGGGGATTAGGCGATGAGCAGTTCTTC
J gene: TRBJ1-2; V gene: TRBV3-1/TRBV3-2; D gene: NA; clone size: NA; CDR3 protein: CASSAAATVNYGYTF; CDR3 DNA: TGTGCCAGCAGCGCCGCAGCGACAGTAAACTATGGCTACACCTTC
J gene: TRBJ2-6; V gene: TRBV11-1; D gene: NA; clone size: NA; CDR3 protein: CASSLDPGANVLTF; CDR3 DNA: TGTGCCAGCAGCTTAGATCCCGGGGCCAACGTCCTGACTTTC
J gene: TRBJ1-5; V gene: TRBV10-3; D gene: TRBD1; clone size: NA; CDR3 protein: CAISDRQGNQPQHF; CDR3 DNA: TGTGCCATCAGTGATAGACAGGGTAATCAGCCCCAGCATTTT
J gene: TRBJ2-5; V gene: TRBV7-2; D gene: TRBD2; clone size: NA; CDR3 protein: CASSSVGAGLEGRETQYF; CDR3 DNA: TGTGCCAGCAGCTCAGTAGGCGCAGGACTAGAGGGGCGAGAGACCCAGTACTTC
J gene: TRBJ2-1; V gene: TRBV27; D gene: TRBD2; clone size: NA; CDR3 protein: CASTPGGSSYNEQFF; CDR3 DNA: TGTGCCAGCACCCCGGGGGGGAGCTCCTACAATGAGCAGTTCTTC
J gene: TRBJ2-1; V gene: TRBV27; D gene: TRBD2; clone size: NA; CDR3 protein: CASSLSSTGGPGEQFF; CDR3 DNA: TGTGCCAGCAGTTTATCGAGTACGGGGGGGCCCGGTGAGCAGTTCTTC
J gene: TRBJ1-2; V gene: TRBV6-5; D gene: TRBD1; clone size: NA; CDR3 protein: CASTGTGQKDGYTF; CDR3 DNA: TGTGCCAGCACCGGGACAGGTCAAAAGGATGGCTACACCTTC
J gene: TRBJ2-5; V gene: TRBV9; D gene: NA; clone size: NA; CDR3 protein: CASSLSGVGETQYF; CDR3 DNA: TGTGCCAGCAGCTTATCAGGGGTTGGGGAGACCCAGTACTTC
J gene: TRBJ1-4; V gene: TRBV28; D gene: NA; clone size: NA; CDR3 protein: CASSWTATNEKLFF; CDR3 DNA: TGTGCCAGCAGTTGGACAGCAACTAATGAAAAACTGTTTTTT
J gene: TRBJ1-2; V gene: TRBV6-1; D gene: TRBD1; clone size: NA; CDR3 protein: CASSDQHRGANYGYTF; CDR3 DNA: TGTGCCAGCAGTGACCAACACAGGGGCGCTAACTATGGCTACACCTTC
J gene: TRBJ1-1; V gene: TRBV28; D gene: TRBD1; clone size: few; CDR3 protein: CASSTGGTGGIEAFF; CDR3 DNA: TGTGCCAGCAGTACGGGGGGGACAGGCGGGATTGAAGCTTTCTTT
J gene: TRBJ2-3; V gene: TRBV12-3/TRBV12-4; D gene: TRBD2; clone size: NA; CDR3 protein: CASSRRGDTQYF; CDR3 DNA: TGTGCCAGCAGCCGGCGGGGGGATACGCAGTATTTT
J gene: TRBJ2-2; V gene: TRBV24-1; D gene: NA; clone size: NA; CDR3 protein: CATSGLGTAYTGELFF; CDR3 DNA: TGTGCCACCAGTGGACTAGGGACAGCCTACACCGGGGAGCTGTTTTTT
J gene: TRBJ1-4; V gene: TRBV19; D gene: TRBD1; clone size: NA; CDR3 protein: CASTGDSEKLFF; CDR3 DNA: TGTGCCAGTACCGGGGACAGTGAAAAACTGTTTTTT
J gene: TRBJ1-6; V gene: TRBV5-1; D gene: TRBD1; clone size: NA; CDR3 protein: CASSLDRGDSPLHF; CDR3 DNA: TGCGCCAGCAGCTTGGACAGGGGGGATTCACCCCTCCACTTT
J gene: TRBJ2-1; V gene: TRBV5-8; D gene: NA; clone size: once; CDR3 protein: CASTPGAENNEQFF; CDR3 DNA: TGTGCCAGCACCCCAGGGGCAGAGAACAATGAGCAGTTCTTC
J gene: TRBJ1-1; V gene: TRBV7-8; D gene: TRBD1; clone size: NA; CDR3 protein: CASSLRQGTRMNTEAFF; CDR3 DNA: TGTGCCAGCAGCTTGCGACAGGGGACCAGAATGAACACTGAAGCTTTCTTT
J gene: TRBJ2-6; V gene: TRBV3-1/TRBV3-2; D gene: NA; clone size: once; CDR3 protein: CASSQERTLGANVLTF; CDR3 DNA: TGTGCCAGCAGCCAAGAGCGAACTCTGGGGGCCAACGTCCTGACTTTC
J gene: TRBJ2-5; V gene: TRBV28; D gene: NA; clone size: NA; CDR3 protein: CASSQGQRGFGETQYF; CDR3 DNA: TGTGCCAGCAGTCAAGGACAGAGAGGGTTTGGAGAGACCCAGTACTTC
J gene: TRBJ1-1; V gene: TRBV10-3; D gene: NA; clone size: NA; CDR3 protein: CAISTTPNTEAFF; CDR3 DNA: TGTGCCATCAGTACGACACCTAACACTGAAGCTTTCTTT
J gene: TRBJ2-1; V gene: TRBV18; D gene: NA; clone size: NA; CDR3 protein: CASSPPHLGLGVNEQFF; CDR3 DNA: TGTGCCAGCTCACCACCCCATTTGGGTTTAGGGGTCAATGAGCAGTTCTTC
J gene: TRBJ2-2; V gene: TRBV5-6; D gene: NA; clone size: few; CDR3 protein: CASSLAVGAGDQNTGELFF; CDR3 DNA: TGTGCCAGCAGCTTGGCCGTGGGGGCGGGGGACCAGAACACCGGGGAGCTGTTTTTT
J gene: TRBJ1-6; V gene: TRBV14; D gene: NA; clone size: NA; CDR3 protein: CASSQGGITPLHF; CDR3 DNA: TGTGCCAGCAGCCAAGGCGGGATAACACCCCTCCACTTT
J gene: TRBJ1-3; V gene: TRBV2; D gene: NA; clone size: NA; CDR3 protein: CASKVDISSGNTIYF; CDR3 DNA: TGTGCCAGCAAGGTCGACATTAGCTCTGGAAACACCATATATTTT
J gene: TRBJ2-2; V gene: TRBV7-2; D gene: NA; clone size: NA; CDR3 protein: CASSLGRTGASNTGELFF; CDR3 DNA: TGTGCCAGCAGCCTAGGGAGGACGGGGGCGAGTAACACCGGGGAGCTGTTTTTT
J gene: TRBJ1-2; V gene: TRBV4-1; D gene: TRBD1; clone size: once; CDR3 protein: CASSFDRDDSYGYTF; CDR3 DNA: TGCGCCAGCAGCTTCGACAGGGACGATAGCTATGGCTACACCTTC
J gene: TRBJ1-2; V gene: TRBV28; D gene: TRBD1; clone size: NA; CDR3 protein: CASSLGTADGYTF; CDR3 DNA: TGTGCCAGCAGTTTGGGGACAGCAGATGGCTACACCTTC
J gene: TRBJ1-3; V gene: TRBV28; D gene: NA; clone size: NA; CDR3 protein: CATHTSAAGNTIYF; CDR3 DNA: TGTGCCACCCATACGTCGGCTGCTGGAAACACCATATATTTT